What follows is one TCR beta chain and its context. The antigen is undetermined. The V end lost 6 bases, the J end lost 6 bases, and 15 bases lay between the germline ends. Germline loops: CDR1 MNHEY, CDR2 SVGAGI. The CDR3 spans 14 residues. Constant-segment primers served in 5'RACE that generated TCR alpha and TCR beta cDNA libraries bearing sample barcodes and UMIs. TCRdb passed the 5' RACE reads through MiXCR, listing each CDR3 protein once. The sample carries 90,000 to 120,000 distinct CDR3 sequences, over 13% recorded once. These data originate in a study of T-cell memory formation after mild COVID-19. Across the whole study: Each donor largely had its own TCR clusters.

Study conclusions and caveats: Contracting CD4+ clones were located mainly in CM and EM, and CD8+ clones in EMRA.

This TCR derives from a man between 18 and 35 years old who had mild COVID-19 (a few samples of this study predate the infection). Cell type and time point are not known. The chain links TRBV6-5 to TRBJ2-4; D gene unclear. Source material: PBMCs or a T cell subset sorted from them (not recorded which). CDR3 sequence reads: CASSPSRTGNIQYF. CDR3 DNA sequence: TGTGCCAGCAGCCCCTCCCGGACGGGAAACATTCAGTACTTC.